One sample yielded the 22 T cell receptor beta chains listed below, sequenced in a study of T cell responses to AZD1222 COVID-19 vaccine. Sequencing was performed with immunoSEQ multiplex PCR; in TCRdb, only in-frame clones are kept and a portion is missing. In the table there are 150,000 to 200,000 clones, 85% to 95% of which are singletons. The source material was peripheral blood, sampled on day 0 of AZD1222 vaccination. The source is an adult in good health.

The V gene is TRBV6-4, the J gene TRBJ2-1; D could derive from TRBD1 or TRBD2 (5 bases each). The CDR3 loop spans 14 amino acids. Germline CDR1 MRHNA, CDR2 SNTAGT. V was pared by 8 bases and J by 6 bases, with 17 bases between. This chain's CDR3 is CASGRTGTSNEQFF. The CDR3 coding sequence is TGTGCCAGCGGACGGACGGGGACCAGCAATGAGCAGTTCTTC.

The sample holds one count of this clone. CDR3 amino acids: CSARDGETQYF. The CDR3 DNA reads TGCAGTGCTAGAGATGGTGAGACCCAGTACTTC. V usage is TRBV20-1 and J usage is TRBJ2-5; no clear D. Germline V gene lookup returns CDR1 DFQATT and CDR2 SNEGSKA (reference sequence). The CDR3 length is 11 residues. Trimming removed 0 bases from V and 5 bases from J, with 4 bases in between.

The rearrangement links TRBV4-1 to TRBJ1-1; no firm D call. Germline V gene sequence: CDR1 MGHRA, CDR2 YSYEKL. The CDR3 runs to 14 residues. The V gene lost 1 base and the J gene lost 0 bases, with 6 bases spanning the gap. The CDR3: CASSQGGLNTEAFF. The CDR3 DNA sequence: TGCGCCAGCAGCCAAGGTGGCCTGAACACTGAAGCTTTCTTT.

This clone showed up just once. The chain carries TRBV5-4 and TRBJ2-7; no clear D. V shed 3 bases and J shed 5 bases, with 12 bases lying between them. The germline V gene encodes CDR1 SGHNT and CDR2 YYREEE (reference sequence). The CDR3 extends over 13 amino acids. The DNA of the CDR3 is TGTGCCAGCAGCTGGGGTGGGAAGAACGAGCAGTACTTC. This encodes CASSWGGKNEQYF.

The chain links TRBV10-3 to TRBJ2-5, with 16 nucleotides matching TRBD2. Germline values: CDR1 ENHRY, CDR2 SYGVKD. This CDR3 is built from 16 residues. The V and J ends lost 10 bases and 4 bases, in that order; junction bases with no gene match: 9. This CDR3 is CATTGTSGRAPETQYF. The CDR3 DNA sequence: TGTGCCACCACAGGGACTAGCGGGAGGGCCCCAGAGACCCAGTACTTC.

The CDR3 DNA sequence: TGCGCCAGCAGCCAAGAAGTCGCAGGGAAAGGCTACACCTTC. Encoded protein: CASSQEVAGKGYTF. J is TRBJ1-2 and V is TRBV4-1, with D perhaps TRBD1 (5 bases). The V gene's germline CDR1 is MGHRA and CDR2 YSYEKL. Trimming took 0 bases from V and 8 from J, leaving 13 bases between them. This CDR3 region has 14 residues.

The chain couples TRBV5-4 to TRBJ1-1; D is possibly TRBD1 (5 bases). The ends were cut back, 4 bases at V and 1 base at J, with 11 bases in the middle. The germline gives CDR1 SGHNT, CDR2 YYREEE (reference sequence). The CDR3 is made up of 14 amino acids. The CDR3 coding sequence is TGTGCCAGCAGCCCGGGACTGAAGAACACTGAAGCTTTCTTT. This sequence encodes CASSPGLKNTEAFF.

This chain joins TRBV7-9 and TRBJ1-2; tentatively, D is TRBD1 (5 bases). CDR3 size: 13 residues. Germline V gene lookup returns CDR1 SEHNR and CDR2 FQNEAQ (reference sequence). V lost 3 bases, J lost 3 bases, and 8 bases lay in between. As DNA, the CDR3 is TGTGCCAGCAGCTTCACGGGGGACTATGGCTACACCTTC. Amino acid sequence: CASSFTGDYGYTF. Full variable domain (missing parts from reference TRBV7-9 and TRBJ1-2): DTGVSQNPRHKITKRGQNVTFRCDPISEHNRLYWYRQTLGQGPEFLTYFQNEAQLEKSRLLSDRFSAERPKGSFSTLEIQRTEQGDSAMYLCASSFTGDYGYTFGSGTRLTVV.

V gene TRBV30 combines with J gene TRBJ2-2; possibly TRBD2 for D (5 bases). Trimming shortened V by 5 bases and J by 3 bases, and 10 bases separated the two germline ends. The CDR3 length is 13 residues. Germline values: CDR1 GTSNPN, CDR2 SVGIG (reference sequence). The CDR3 loop is CAWAPGDTGELFF. The CDR3 bases are TGTGCCTGGGCTCCCGGGGACACCGGGGAGCTGTTTTTT. Complete variable domain (other parts from reference TRBV30 and TRBJ2-2): SQTIHQWPATLVQPVGSPLSLECTVEGTSNPNLYWYRQAAGRGLQLLFYSVGIGQISSEVPQNLSASRPQDRQFILSSKKLLLSDSGFYLCAWAPGDTGELFFGEGSRLTVL.

Here the CDR3 DNA reads TGTGCCTGGAGTGTACTGGACACCAGCGAAAAACTGTTTTTT. This gives the protein CAWSVLDTSEKLFF. The rearrangement joins TRBV30 to TRBJ1-4, with D possibly being TRBD1 (5 bases). CDR3 size: 14 residues. The germline CDR1 and CDR2 sequences are GTSNPN and SVGIG (reference sequence). Trimming stripped 0 bases from V and 8 bases from J, with 13 bases between.

The V call is TRBV7-9, the J call TRBJ1-3; TRBD1 might be the D (6 bases). The germline V gene has CDR1 SEHNR and CDR2 FQNEAQ (reference sequence). CDR3 size: 17 residues. Trimming took 5 bases from V and 4 from J, leaving 21 bases between them. CDR3 DNA: TGTGCCAGCAGCCCCAACACCCCAGGGGCCTCCGGAAACACCATATATTTT. As protein: CASSPNTPGASGNTIYF.

The rearrangement joins TRBV5-5 to TRBJ1-5; 8 bases align to TRBD1. CDR3 size: 14 residues. J gave up 2 bases and V 4 bases, and 2 bases lay outside the gene matches. In germline, CDR1 is SGHKS, CDR2 YYEKEE (reference sequence). CDR3 amino acids: CASSLDRGNQPQHF. In DNA form, the CDR3 reads TGTGCCAGCAGCCTGGACAGGGGCAATCAGCCCCAGCATTTT.

This clone has a single count. The chain uses TRBV4-1 and TRBJ1-5; D not resolved. V gave up 4 bases and J gave up 5 bases, with 6 bases separating them. The CDR3 totals 12 residues. From germline, CDR1 is MGHRA and CDR2 YSYEKL. Written as DNA, the CDR3 is TGCGCCAGCAGCCGAGGAGATCAGCCCCAGCATTTT. It yields the protein CASSRGDQPQHF.

The chain joins TRBV27 to TRBJ2-1; a possible D gene is TRBD2 (6 bases). Trimming took 5 bases from V and 3 from J, leaving 17 bases between them. The CDR3 is 16 amino acids. From germline, CDR1 is MNHEY and CDR2 SMNVEV (reference sequence). In DNA form, the CDR3 reads TGTGCCAGCAGTGGTAGCCGGGACTCCTTCTACAATGAGCAGTTCTTC. It encodes CASSGSRDSFYNEQFF.

The rearrangement joins TRBV19 to TRBJ2-5; 9 bases align to TRBD2. The CDR3 loop spans 16 amino acids. V was pared by 3 bases and J by 0 bases, with 5 bases of the junction left unmatched. Germline V gene lookup returns CDR1 LNHDA and CDR2 SQIVND (reference sequence). The CDR3: CASSIGSGRYQETQYF. Written as DNA, the CDR3 is TGTGCCAGTAGTATTGGCAGCGGGAGGTACCAAGAGACCCAGTACTTC.

The chain recombines TRBV4-2 with TRBJ1-2, with D perhaps matching TRBD1 (5 bases). V dropped 0 bases and J dropped 4 bases, with 12 bases sitting between them. The CDR3 runs to 15 residues. CDR1 is LGHNA and CDR2 is YNFKEQ in the germline V gene. CDR3 in amino acids: CASSQEDVTVYGYTF. CDR3 nucleotides: TGTGCCAGCAGCCAAGAAGACGTGACAGTCTATGGCTACACCTTC.

The chain joins TRBV5-1 to TRBJ1-6; D call uncertain. Trimming removed 2 bases at V and 8 bases at J, with 8 bases between. Germline-derived CDR1 and CDR2 are SGHRS and YFSETQ. This CDR3 spans 13 amino acids. The CDR3 is CASSLHTDSPLHF. The CDR3 DNA is TGCGCCAGCAGCTTACATACGGATTCACCCCTCCACTTT.

The chain joins TRBV5-5 to TRBJ1-6; possibly TRBD1 for D (6 bases). Germline loops: CDR1 SGHKS, CDR2 YYEKEE (reference sequence). Trimming pared 1 base from V and 10 bases from J, leaving 15 bases between. The CDR3 loop spans 15 amino acids. The CDR3 reads CASSLLEAGESPLHF. The CDR3 nucleotides are TGTGCCAGCAGCTTGCTGGAGGCAGGGGAATCACCCCTCCACTTT. Looking up the rest from reference TRBV5-5 and TRBJ1-6 gives the full variable domain: DAGVTQSPTHLIKTRGQQVTLRCSPISGHKSVSWYQQVLGQGPQFIFQYYEKEERGRGNFPDRFSARQFPNYSSELNVNALLLGDSALYLCASSLLEAGESPLHFGNGTRLTVT.

V usage is TRBV30 and J usage is TRBJ1-6; D might be TRBD1 (5 bases). Germline-derived CDR1 and CDR2 are GTSNPN and SVGIG (reference sequence). V lost 2 bases to trimming and J lost 19 bases, with 15 bases between them. This CDR3 spans 11 amino acids. CDR3 in DNA: TGTGCCTGGAGTCAACTCGGGGGTATACACTTT. This gives the protein CAWSQLGGIHF.

This rearrangement joins TRBV21-1 to TRBJ1-2. TRBV21-1 is flagged as a pseudogene. This CDR3 region has 15 residues. CDR3 DNA: TGTGCCAGCAGCAGATCAGACGACGCTAACTATGGCTACACCTTC. The encoded protein is CASSRSDDANYGYTF.

This CDR3 reads CASSPGGATGLADTGELFF. The CDR3 DNA follows: TGTGCCAGCAGCCCCGGGGGGGCCACGGGACTAGCGGACACCGGGGAGCTGTTTTTT. The genes are TRBV7-9 and TRBJ2-2, with 11 nucleotides matching TRBD2. The length of the CDR3 is 19 residues. The V gene end was trimmed by 5 bases and the J gene end by 3 bases; junction bases not matched to a gene: 14. Germline V CDR1 and CDR2: SEHNR, FQNEAQ (reference sequence).

The gene calls are TRBV4-2 and TRBJ2-7; 7 bases fit TRBD1. The germline gives CDR1 LGHNA, CDR2 YNFKEQ. The CDR3 loop spans 15 amino acids. V lost 4 bases and J lost 1; bases outside the gene matches: 7. The chain's CDR3 is CASSREAGGSYEQYF. The CDR3 DNA reads as TGTGCCAGCAGCCGCGAGGCAGGGGGTTCCTACGAGCAGTACTTC.